The 5 T cell receptor delta chains below come from one sample, sequenced in a study of Vδ1+ human thymocytes listed by TCRdb under 2018. The full study reports these points: In contrast to oligoclonal peripheral blood repertoires, thymic TRG and TRD repertoires appeared to be highly polyclonal with Gaussian CDR3 length distributions.

Which antigens these TCRs recognize remains unknown. Sequencing relied on an Illumina MiSeq. RNA was extracted with the RNeasy mini kit and reverse transcribed using Superscript III. CDR3 amplicons were produced by multiplex PCR using pooled V-gene forward primers and a constant-region reverse primer with Illumina adaptor overhangs. TCRdb reanalyzed the public reads with the CATT caller, and identical DNA sequences were merged afterwards. Across this sample there are about 55,000 delta-chain clones, with approximately 15% seen only once. Jointly, the top ten make up 0.5% of the sample. Sequencing used Vdelta1+ gamma-delta thymocytes from the thymus. According to the study, the label for this sample's cell subset or site signals: FACS-sorted CD3+ TCRalphabeta- TCRVdelta1+ TCRVdelta2- thymocytes. These receptors were taken from a boy under two years old who had congenital heart surgery.

The V and J genes are TRDV1 and TRDJ1, with D perhaps matching TRDD3 (6 bases). V was trimmed by 4 bases and J by 0 bases, leaving 24 bases between them. The length of the CDR3 is 19 residues. The germline CDR1 and CDR2 sequences are TSWWSYY and QGS. The CDR3 DNA sequence: TGTGCTCTTGGGGCCGAACGTAAATACTGGGTTACGTACACCGATAAACTCATCTTT. Amino acids: CALGAERKYWVTYTDKLIF.

This clone was counted only a few times. The J gene is TRDJ1, the V gene TRDV1; weak D call: TRDD3 (5 bases). Per the germline V gene, CDR1 is TSWWSYY and CDR2 is QGS. V shed 5 bases and J shed 0 bases, with 22 bases lying between them. This CDR3 has 18 amino acids. The CDR3 DNA is TGTGCTCTTGGGAATCATCCCCTGACGGGGGGGTACACCGATAAACTCATCTTT. Its protein is CALGNHPLTGGYTDKLIF.

The chain employs TRDV1 and TRDJ1; 8 positions match TRDD3. Germline CDR1 TSWWSYY, CDR2 QGS. J gave up 0 bases and V 4 bases, and 16 bases lay outside the gene matches. The CDR3 has 19 residues. The DNA for the CDR3 is TGTGCTCTTGGGGCTTCCTGGGGGACATATAAGACGTACACCGATAAACTCATCTTT. Translation: CALGASWGTYKTYTDKLIF.

The table lists this clone with a few counts. This chain joins TRDV1 and TRDJ1; possibly TRDD3 for D (5 bases). The CDR3 spans 18 residues. Germline CDR1 and CDR2: TSWWSYY and QGS. V dropped 4 bases and J dropped 3 bases, with 24 bases sitting between them. The CDR3 DNA is TGTGCTCTTGGGGTCCCCGGCCGTCGTTGGATAGAGGCCGATAAACTCATCTTT. Protein sequence: CALGVPGRRWIEADKLIF.

This clone was observed a handful of times. This rearrangement joins TRDV1 to TRDJ1; 7 bases map to TRDD3. The CDR3 runs to 17 residues. Germline values: CDR1 TSWWSYY, CDR2 QGS. V gave up 0 bases and J gave up 3 bases; unmatched junction bases: 10. CDR3 loop: CALGELLAYWGADKLIF. CDR3 coding DNA: TGTGCTCTTGGGGAACTGCTCGCGTACTGGGGTGCCGATAAACTCATCTTT.